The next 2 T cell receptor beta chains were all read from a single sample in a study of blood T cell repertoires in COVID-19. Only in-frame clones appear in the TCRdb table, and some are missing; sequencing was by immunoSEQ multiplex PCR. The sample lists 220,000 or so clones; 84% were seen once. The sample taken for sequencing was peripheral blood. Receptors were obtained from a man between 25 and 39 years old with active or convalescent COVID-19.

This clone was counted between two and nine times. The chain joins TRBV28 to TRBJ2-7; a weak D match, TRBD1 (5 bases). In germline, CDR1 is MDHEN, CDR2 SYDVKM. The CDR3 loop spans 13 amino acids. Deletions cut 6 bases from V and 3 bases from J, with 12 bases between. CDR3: CASSPGHGYEQYF. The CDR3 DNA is TGTGCCAGCAGCCCCGGACACGGCTACGAGCAGTACTTC.

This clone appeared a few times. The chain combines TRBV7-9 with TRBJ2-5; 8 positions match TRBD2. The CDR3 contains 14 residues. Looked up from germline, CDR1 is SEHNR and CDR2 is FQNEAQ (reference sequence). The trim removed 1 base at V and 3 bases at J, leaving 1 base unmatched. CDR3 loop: CASSLVLAEETQYF. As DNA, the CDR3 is TGTGCCAGCAGCTTAGTACTAGCGGAAGAGACCCAGTACTTC.